In its sample, the clone carrying this T cell receptor (beta chain) was seen a few times. Each CDR3 protein is one row after TCRdb ran MiXCR on the RT-PCR reads. The sample lists more than 600,000 distinct CDR3 sequences; about 14% were seen once. The CDR3 runs to 17 residues. The germline gives CDR1 SGDLS, CDR2 YYNGEE. Deletions cut 0 bases from V and 1 base from J, with 13 bases between. The chain links TRBV9 to TRBJ2-2, with a tentative D call TRBD1 (6 bases). The TCR originated in a female donor in good health, serving as a healthy control. The sample taken for sequencing was memory CD4+ T cells from blood. This CDR3 is CASSVVAQGQNTGELFF. In nucleotides, the CDR3 is TGTGCCAGCAGCGTAGTGGCACAGGGCCAGAACACCGGGGAGCTGTTTTTT.